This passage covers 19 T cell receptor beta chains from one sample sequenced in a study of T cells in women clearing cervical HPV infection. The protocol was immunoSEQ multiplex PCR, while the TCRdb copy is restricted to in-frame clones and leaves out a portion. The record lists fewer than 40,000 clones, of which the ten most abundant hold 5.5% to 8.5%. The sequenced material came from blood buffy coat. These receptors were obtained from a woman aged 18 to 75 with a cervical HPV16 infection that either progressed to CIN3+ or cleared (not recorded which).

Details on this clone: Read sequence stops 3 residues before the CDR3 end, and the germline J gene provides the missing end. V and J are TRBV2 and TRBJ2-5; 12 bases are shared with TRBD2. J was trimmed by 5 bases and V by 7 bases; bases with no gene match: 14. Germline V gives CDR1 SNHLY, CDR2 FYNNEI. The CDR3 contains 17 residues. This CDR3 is CASTPLAGGLPGETQYF. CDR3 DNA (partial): TGTGCCAGCACCCCACTAGCGGGGGGCCTACCAGGGGAGACC. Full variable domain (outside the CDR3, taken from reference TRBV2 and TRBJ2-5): EPEVTQTPSHQVTQMGQEVILRCVPISNHLYFYWYRQILGQKVEFLVSFYNNEISEKSEIFDDQFSVERPDGSNFTLKIRSTKLEDSAMYFCASTPLAGGLPGETQYFGPGTRLLVL.

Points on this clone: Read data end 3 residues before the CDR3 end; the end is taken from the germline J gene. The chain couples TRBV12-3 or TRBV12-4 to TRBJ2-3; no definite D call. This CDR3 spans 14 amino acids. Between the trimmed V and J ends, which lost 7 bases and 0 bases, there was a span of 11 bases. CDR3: CASTLRLSTDTQYF. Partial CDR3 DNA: TGTGCCAGCACCCTACGACTGAGCACAGATACG.

CDR3 bases read: TGTGCCAGCACAGACAGCTCGAACACTGAA. Protein sequence: CASTDSSNTE. The entire CDR3 sequence reads CASTDSSNTEAFF. V usage is TRBV5-5 and J usage is TRBJ1-1; D possibly corresponds to TRBD1 (5 bases). The CDR3 extends 3 residues past the end of the read, so its final part is completed from the germline J gene. The CDR3 extends over 13 amino acids. The V and J ends lost 6 bases and 1 base respectively, with 10 bases between them. Germline assignment: CDR1 SGHKS and CDR2 YYEKEE (reference sequence).

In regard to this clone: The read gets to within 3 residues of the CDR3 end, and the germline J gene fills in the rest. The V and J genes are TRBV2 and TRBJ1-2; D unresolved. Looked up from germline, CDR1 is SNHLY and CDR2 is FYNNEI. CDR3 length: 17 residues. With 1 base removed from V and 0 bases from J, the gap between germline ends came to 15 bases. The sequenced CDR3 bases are TGTGCCAGCAGTGAAGGGAGTTGGGCAGCCTCTAACTATGGC. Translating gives CASSEGSWAASNYG. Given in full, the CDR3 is CASSEGSWAASNYGYTF.

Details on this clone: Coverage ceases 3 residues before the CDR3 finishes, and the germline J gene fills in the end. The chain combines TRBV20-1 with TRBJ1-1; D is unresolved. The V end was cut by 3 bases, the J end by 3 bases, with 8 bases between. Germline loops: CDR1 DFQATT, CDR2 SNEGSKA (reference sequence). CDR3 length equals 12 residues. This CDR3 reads CSARNSDTEAFF. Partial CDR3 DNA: TGCAGTGCTAGGAACAGTGACACTGAA.

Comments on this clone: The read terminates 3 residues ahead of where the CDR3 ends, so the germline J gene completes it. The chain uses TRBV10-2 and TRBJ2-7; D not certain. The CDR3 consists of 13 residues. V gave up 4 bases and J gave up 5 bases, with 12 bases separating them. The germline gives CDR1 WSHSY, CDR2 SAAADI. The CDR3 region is CASSAVDSDEQYF. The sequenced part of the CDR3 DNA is TGCGCCAGCAGTGCTGTAGATTCGGACGAG.

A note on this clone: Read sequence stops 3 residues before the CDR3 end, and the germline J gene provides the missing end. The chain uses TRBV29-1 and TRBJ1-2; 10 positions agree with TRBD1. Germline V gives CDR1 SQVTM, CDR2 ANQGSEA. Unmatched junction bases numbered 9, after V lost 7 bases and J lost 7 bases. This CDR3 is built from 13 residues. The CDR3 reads CSAAGQGVVGYTF. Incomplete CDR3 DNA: TGCAGCGCCGCCGGACAGGGGGTAGTTGGC.

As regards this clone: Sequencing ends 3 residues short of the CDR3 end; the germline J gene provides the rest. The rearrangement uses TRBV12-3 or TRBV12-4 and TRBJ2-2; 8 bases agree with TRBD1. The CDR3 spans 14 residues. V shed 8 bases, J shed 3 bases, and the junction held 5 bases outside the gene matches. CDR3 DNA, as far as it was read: TGTGCCAGCGGACAGGGACCCCACACCGGGGAG. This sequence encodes CASGQGPHTGE. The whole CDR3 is CASGQGPHTGELFF.

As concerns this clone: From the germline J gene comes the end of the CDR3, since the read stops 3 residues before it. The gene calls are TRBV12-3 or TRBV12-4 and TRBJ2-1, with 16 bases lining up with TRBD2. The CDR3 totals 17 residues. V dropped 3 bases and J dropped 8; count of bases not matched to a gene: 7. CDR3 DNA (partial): TGTGCCAGCAGTTTCTCTGGGACTAGCGGGGGGGGTGATGAG. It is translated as CASSFSGTSGGGDE. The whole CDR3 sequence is CASSFSGTSGGGDEQFF.

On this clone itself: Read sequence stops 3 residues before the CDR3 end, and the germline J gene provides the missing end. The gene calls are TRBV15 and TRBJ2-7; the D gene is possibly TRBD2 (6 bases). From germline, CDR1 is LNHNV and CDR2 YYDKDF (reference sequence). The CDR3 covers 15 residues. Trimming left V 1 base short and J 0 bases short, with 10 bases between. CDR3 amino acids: CATSRARGNSYEQYF. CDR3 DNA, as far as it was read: TGTGCCACCAGCAGAGCCCGGGGGAACTCCTACGAG. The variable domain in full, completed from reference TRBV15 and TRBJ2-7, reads DAMVIQNPRYQVTQFGKPVTLSCSQTLNHNVMYWYQQKSSQAPKLLFHYYDKDFNNEADTPDNFQSRRPNTSFCFLDIRSPGLGDTAMYLCATSRARGNSYEQYFGPGTRLTVT.

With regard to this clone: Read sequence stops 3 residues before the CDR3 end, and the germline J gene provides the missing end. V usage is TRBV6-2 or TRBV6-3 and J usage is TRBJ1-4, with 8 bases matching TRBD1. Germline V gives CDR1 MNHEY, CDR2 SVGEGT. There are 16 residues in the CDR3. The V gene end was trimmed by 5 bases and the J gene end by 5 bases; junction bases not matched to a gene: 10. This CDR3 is CASSDPSTGVNEKLFF. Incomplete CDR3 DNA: TGTGCCAGCAGTGACCCCTCGACAGGGGTGAATGAAAAA.

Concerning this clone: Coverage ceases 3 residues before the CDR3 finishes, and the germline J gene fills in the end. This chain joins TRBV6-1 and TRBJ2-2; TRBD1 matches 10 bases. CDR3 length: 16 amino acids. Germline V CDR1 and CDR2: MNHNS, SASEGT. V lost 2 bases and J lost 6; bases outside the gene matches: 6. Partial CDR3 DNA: TGTGCCAGCAGTGAACCCATGGGGACAGGGGCCGGGGAG. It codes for CASSEPMGTGAGE. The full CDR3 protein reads CASSEPMGTGAGELFF.

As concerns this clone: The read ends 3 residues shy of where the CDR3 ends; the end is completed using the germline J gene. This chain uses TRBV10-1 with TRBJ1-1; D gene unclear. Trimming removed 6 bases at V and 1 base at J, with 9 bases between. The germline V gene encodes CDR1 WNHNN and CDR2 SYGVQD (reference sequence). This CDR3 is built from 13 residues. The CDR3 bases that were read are TGCGCCAGCAGAAGAACTGAGAACACTGAA. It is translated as CASRRTENTE. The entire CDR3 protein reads CASRRTENTEAFF.

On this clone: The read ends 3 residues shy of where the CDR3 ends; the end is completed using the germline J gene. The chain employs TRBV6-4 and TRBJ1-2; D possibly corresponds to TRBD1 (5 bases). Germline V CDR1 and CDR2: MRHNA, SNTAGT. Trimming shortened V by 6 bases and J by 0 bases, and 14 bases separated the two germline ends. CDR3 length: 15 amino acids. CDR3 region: CASSPGGGTNYGYTF. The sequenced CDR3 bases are TGTGCCAGCAGCCCTGGCGGGGGGACTAACTATGGC.

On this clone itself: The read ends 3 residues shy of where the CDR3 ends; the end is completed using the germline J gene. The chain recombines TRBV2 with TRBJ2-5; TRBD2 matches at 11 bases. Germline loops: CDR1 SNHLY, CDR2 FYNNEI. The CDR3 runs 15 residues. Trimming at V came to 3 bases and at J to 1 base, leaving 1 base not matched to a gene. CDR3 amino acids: CASSDSGGAQETQYF. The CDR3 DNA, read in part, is TGTGCCAGCAGTGATAGCGGGGGGGCCCAAGAGACC.

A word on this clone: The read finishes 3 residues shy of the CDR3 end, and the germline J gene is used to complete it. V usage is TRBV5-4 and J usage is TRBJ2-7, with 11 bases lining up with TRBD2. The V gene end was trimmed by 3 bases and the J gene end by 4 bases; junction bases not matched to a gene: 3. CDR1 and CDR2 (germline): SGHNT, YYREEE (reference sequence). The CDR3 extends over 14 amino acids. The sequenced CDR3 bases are TGTGCCAGCAGCTCCTTAGCGGGGGGGTACGAG. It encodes CASSSLAGGYE. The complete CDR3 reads CASSSLAGGYEQYF.

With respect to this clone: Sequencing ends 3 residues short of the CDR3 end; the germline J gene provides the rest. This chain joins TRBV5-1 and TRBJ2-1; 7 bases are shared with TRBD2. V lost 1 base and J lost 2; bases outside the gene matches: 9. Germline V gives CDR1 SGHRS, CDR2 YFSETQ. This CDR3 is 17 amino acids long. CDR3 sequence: CASSLLSGAGAYNEQFF. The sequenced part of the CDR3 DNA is TGCGCCAGCAGCTTGTTGAGCGGGGCTGGCGCCTACAATGAG.

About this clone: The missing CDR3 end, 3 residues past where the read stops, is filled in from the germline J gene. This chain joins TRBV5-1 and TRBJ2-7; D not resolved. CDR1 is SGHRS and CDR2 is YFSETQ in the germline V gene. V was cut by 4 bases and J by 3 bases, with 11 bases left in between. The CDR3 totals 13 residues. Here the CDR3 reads CASSPEVGYEQYF. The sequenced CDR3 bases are TGCGCCAGCAGCCCCGAGGTTGGCTACGAG.

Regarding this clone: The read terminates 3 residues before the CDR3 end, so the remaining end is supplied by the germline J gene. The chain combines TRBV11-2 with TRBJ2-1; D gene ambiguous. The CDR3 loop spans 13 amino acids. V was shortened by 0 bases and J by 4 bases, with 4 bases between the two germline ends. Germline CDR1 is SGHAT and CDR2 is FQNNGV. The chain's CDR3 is CASSLEYYNEQFF. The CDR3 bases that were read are TGTGCCAGCAGCTTAGAGTATTACAATGAG.